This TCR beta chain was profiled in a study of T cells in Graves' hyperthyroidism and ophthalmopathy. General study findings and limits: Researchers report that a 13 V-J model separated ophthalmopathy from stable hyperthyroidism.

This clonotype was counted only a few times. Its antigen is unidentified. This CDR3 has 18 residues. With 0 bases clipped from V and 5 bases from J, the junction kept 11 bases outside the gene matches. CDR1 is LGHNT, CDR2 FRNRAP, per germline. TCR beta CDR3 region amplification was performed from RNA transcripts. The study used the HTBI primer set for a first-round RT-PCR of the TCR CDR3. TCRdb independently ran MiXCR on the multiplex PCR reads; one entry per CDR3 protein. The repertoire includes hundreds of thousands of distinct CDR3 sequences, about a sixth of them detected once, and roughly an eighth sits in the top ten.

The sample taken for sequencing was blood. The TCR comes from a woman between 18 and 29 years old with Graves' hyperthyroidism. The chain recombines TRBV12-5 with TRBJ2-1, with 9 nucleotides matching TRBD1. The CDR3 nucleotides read TGTGCTAGTGGTTTGGTAGTCTCCCGGGACAGGGCCAACAATGAGCAGTTCTTC. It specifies CASGLVVSRDRANNEQFF. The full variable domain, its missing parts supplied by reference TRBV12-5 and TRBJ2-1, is DARVTQTPRHKVTEMGQEVTMRCQPILGHNTVFWYRQTMMQGLELLAYFRNRAPLDDSGMPKDRFSAEMPDATLATLKIQPSEPRDSAVYFCASGLVVSRDRANNEQFFGPGTRLTVL.